What follows are 2 T cell receptor beta chains derived from one specimen sequenced in a study of spatial heterogeneity in lung cancer. Time point meaning: sample taken at primary tumor resection. Whole RNA was taken from tumor, nontumor lung or frozen PBMC; it was then sequenced unsorted. TCRdb reanalysed the 5' RACE reads using MiXCR and keeps one entry per CDR3 protein. This table holds 15,000 to 20,000 distinct CDR3 sequences, roughly 23% found once. This specimen consisted of PBMCs, obtained at surgery. The receptors were sampled from a female donor with early-stage non-small cell lung cancer.

This chain links TRBV4-1 with TRBJ2-1, with TRBD2 as a possible D gene (5 bases). CDR1 MGHRA and CDR2 YSYEKL come from the germline V gene. The CDR3 is 15 amino acids. The V end lost 3 bases, the J end lost 6 bases, and 15 bases lay between the germline ends. CDR3 DNA sequence: TGCGCCAGCAGCCAGGACTCCCAACCGTTCAATGAGCAGTTCTTC. Protein sequence: CASSQDSQPFNEQFF.

The rearrangement joins TRBV20-1 to TRBJ2-5, with 10 bases fitting TRBD1. Germline CDR1 and CDR2: DFQATT and SNEGSKA (reference sequence). Trimming took 2 bases from V and 5 from J; bases not matched to a gene: 11. This CDR3 spans 16 amino acids. The CDR3 sequence: CSARITRQGALETQYF. The DNA of the CDR3 is TGCAGTGCTAGAATTACCCGACAGGGGGCACTGGAGACCCAGTACTTC.